Listed below are T cell receptor beta chains from one sample, sequenced in a study of blood T cell repertoires in COVID-19. Repertoires were generated with immunoSEQ multiplex PCR, while TCRdb's copy carries only in-frame clones and drops some. This sample has over 80,000 clones, with approximately 91% found just once. Sample: peripheral blood. These receptors were taken from a man between 65 and 85 years old with acute or convalescent COVID-19. Both conserved end residues are part of each CDR3. Fields, in order: V gene, D gene, J gene, clone size, CDR3 DNA, CDR3 protein. The D gene is left open where the match is weak. Some rows mark clone size as missing; the rest say once, few, many or name a class of expanded clone.

v_call: TRBV5-3; d_call: TRBD1; j_call: TRBJ2-4; clone_size: -; cdr3_nt: TGTGCCAGAAGCTTGGGTTCAGGGGGCCCCAAAAACATTCAGTACTTC; cdr3_aa: CARSLGSGGPKNIQYF
v_call: TRBV5-1; d_call: TRBD1; j_call: TRBJ2-3; clone_size: -; cdr3_nt: TGCGCCAGCAGCTTGGAGGCGACAGGGATCGATACGCAGTATTTT; cdr3_aa: CASSLEATGIDTQYF
v_call: TRBV18; d_call: -; j_call: TRBJ2-7; clone_size: -; cdr3_nt: TGTGCCAGCTCACCGAACAATGCGGGGAATGAGCAGTACTTC; cdr3_aa: CASSPNNAGNEQYF
v_call: TRBV5-1; d_call: -; j_call: TRBJ2-7; clone_size: -; cdr3_nt: TGCGCCAGCAGCTTGGGACAGCTCTACCTCTACGAGCAGTACTTC; cdr3_aa: CASSLGQLYLYEQYF
v_call: TRBV3-1/TRBV3-2; d_call: TRBD1; j_call: TRBJ1-3; clone_size: -; cdr3_nt: TGTGCCAGCAGCCTCGGGACAGGGGGAAGCGGAAACACCATATATTTT; cdr3_aa: CASSLGTGGSGNTIYF
v_call: TRBV5-4; d_call: TRBD1; j_call: TRBJ1-1; clone_size: -; cdr3_nt: TGTGCCAGCAGCTTGTACCAGGGGGCTGAAGCTTTCTTT; cdr3_aa: CASSLYQGAEAFF
v_call: TRBV5-1; d_call: -; j_call: TRBJ2-7; clone_size: few; cdr3_nt: TGCGCCAGCAGGGCGACCGGGAGTAACGAGCAGTACTTC; cdr3_aa: CASRATGSNEQYF
v_call: TRBV2; d_call: TRBD1; j_call: TRBJ1-2; clone_size: -; cdr3_nt: TGTGCCAGCAGTGTACAGGGGAACTATGGCTACACCTTC; cdr3_aa: CASSVQGNYGYTF
v_call: TRBV19; d_call: TRBD1; j_call: TRBJ2-7; clone_size: -; cdr3_nt: TGTGCCAGTAGCCTATCCGGGACAGAATCCTACGAGCAGTACTTC; cdr3_aa: CASSLSGTESYEQYF
v_call: TRBV5-1; d_call: -; j_call: TRBJ2-2; clone_size: -; cdr3_nt: TGCGCCAGCAGTAGGGCTAGGGGGATGCCCGGGGAGCTGTTTTTT; cdr3_aa: CASSRARGMPGELFF
v_call: TRBV14; d_call: -; j_call: TRBJ2-4; clone_size: -; cdr3_nt: TGTGCCAGCAGCCAAGGGTTGCAGTACATTCAGTACTTC; cdr3_aa: CASSQGLQYIQYF
v_call: TRBV2; d_call: -; j_call: TRBJ2-5; clone_size: -; cdr3_nt: TGTGCCAGCAGTGAAGCGCTAAGGGGCGCGGGGGAGACCCAGTACTTC; cdr3_aa: CASSEALRGAGETQYF
v_call: TRBV6-5; d_call: -; j_call: TRBJ2-3; clone_size: -; cdr3_nt: TGTGCCAGCAGTTACGGTGGGGGCCTTCCAGATACGCAGTATTTT; cdr3_aa: CASSYGGGLPDTQYF
v_call: TRBV10-3; d_call: TRBD1; j_call: TRBJ1-5; clone_size: -; cdr3_nt: TGTGCCATCAAGGACAGGGAGGGTCAGCCCCAGCATTTT; cdr3_aa: CAIKDREGQPQHF
v_call: TRBV18; d_call: -; j_call: TRBJ1-3; clone_size: -; cdr3_nt: TGTGCCAGCTCACCTTCGGCCTGGCCGGGACTCTCTGGAAACACCATATATTTT; cdr3_aa: CASSPSAWPGLSGNTIYF
v_call: TRBV18; d_call: TRBD1; j_call: TRBJ1-3; clone_size: -; cdr3_nt: TGTGCCAGCTCATCCGGGACAGGCAATTCTGGAAACACCATATATTTT; cdr3_aa: CASSSGTGNSGNTIYF